This T cell receptor (beta chain) appears in the sequencing data of a study of blood T cells in healthy people across ages. Study conclusions and caveats: Per million T cells, TCR beta diversity dropped roughly linearly as age increased.

Each donor supplied 7.5 to 10 milliliters of peripheral blood. Samples had at least 6.5 million PBMCs isolated from them. Using a J-beta primer mix together with a sample-barcoded 5' primer, a second PCR was run for roughly 6 to 11 cycles. No fewer than 2.5 million CDR3-containing paired-end reads came from each sample. One entry per CDR3 protein results from TCRdb running MiXCR on the 5' RACE reads. Counted here are 1,300,000 or so distinct CDR3 sequences, 45% to 70% occurring once; the ten biggest clones make up 6.5% to 8.5%. Comments on this clonotype: Its target is not known.

This CDR3 has 18 residues. J lost 0 bases, V lost 0 bases, and 9 bases had no gene match. Looked up from germline, CDR1 is LGHDT and CDR2 is YNNKEL (reference sequence). The sequencing sample was made of blood. The chain combines TRBV3-1 with TRBJ2-3; TRBD2 matches 7 bases. The sequence was obtained from a man between 18 and 35 years old in good health. CDR3 in DNA: TGTGCCAGCAGCCAAGATCGAGTAGCGGGTTATAGCACAGATACGCAGTATTTT. Encoded protein: CASSQDRVAGYSTDTQYF.